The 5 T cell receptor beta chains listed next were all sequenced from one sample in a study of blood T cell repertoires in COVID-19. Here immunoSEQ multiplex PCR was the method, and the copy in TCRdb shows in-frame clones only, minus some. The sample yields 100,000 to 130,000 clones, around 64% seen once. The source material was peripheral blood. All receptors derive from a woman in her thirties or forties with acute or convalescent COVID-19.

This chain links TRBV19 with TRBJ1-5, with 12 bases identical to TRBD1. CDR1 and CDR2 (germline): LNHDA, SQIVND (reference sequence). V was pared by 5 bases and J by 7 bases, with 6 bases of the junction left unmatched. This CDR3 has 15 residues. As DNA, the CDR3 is TGTGCCAGTAGTCCCGGGACAGGGGGCTACCAGCCCCAGCATTTT. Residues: CASSPGTGGYQPQHF.

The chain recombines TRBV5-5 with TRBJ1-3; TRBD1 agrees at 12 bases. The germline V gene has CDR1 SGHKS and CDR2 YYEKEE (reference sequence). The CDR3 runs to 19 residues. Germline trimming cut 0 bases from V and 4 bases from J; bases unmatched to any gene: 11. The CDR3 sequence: CASSLEGTGGRLVGNTIYF. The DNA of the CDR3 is TGTGCCAGCAGCTTGGAGGGGACAGGGGGCCGTCTCGTAGGAAACACCATATATTTT.

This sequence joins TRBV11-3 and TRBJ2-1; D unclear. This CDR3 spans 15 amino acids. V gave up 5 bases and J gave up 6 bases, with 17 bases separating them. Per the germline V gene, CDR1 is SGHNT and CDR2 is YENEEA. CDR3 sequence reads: CASSQTVAGFNEQFF. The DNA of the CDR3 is TGTGCCAGCAGCCAGACCGTTGCCGGGTTCAATGAGCAGTTCTTC.

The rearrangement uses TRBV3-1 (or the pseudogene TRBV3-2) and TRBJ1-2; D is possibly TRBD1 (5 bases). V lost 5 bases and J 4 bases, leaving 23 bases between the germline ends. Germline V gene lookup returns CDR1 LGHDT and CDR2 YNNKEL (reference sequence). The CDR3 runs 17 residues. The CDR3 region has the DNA TGTGCCAGCAGCGTACGCCGCGGGGGTGAGGCCCCCTATGGCTACACCTTC. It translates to CASSVRRGGEAPYGYTF.

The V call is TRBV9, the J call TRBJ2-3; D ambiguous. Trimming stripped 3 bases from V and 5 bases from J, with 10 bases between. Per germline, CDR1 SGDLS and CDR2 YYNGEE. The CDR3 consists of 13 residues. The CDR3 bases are TGTGCCAGCAGCGCCGCGTATAAAGATACGCAGTATTTT. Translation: CASSAAYKDTQYF.